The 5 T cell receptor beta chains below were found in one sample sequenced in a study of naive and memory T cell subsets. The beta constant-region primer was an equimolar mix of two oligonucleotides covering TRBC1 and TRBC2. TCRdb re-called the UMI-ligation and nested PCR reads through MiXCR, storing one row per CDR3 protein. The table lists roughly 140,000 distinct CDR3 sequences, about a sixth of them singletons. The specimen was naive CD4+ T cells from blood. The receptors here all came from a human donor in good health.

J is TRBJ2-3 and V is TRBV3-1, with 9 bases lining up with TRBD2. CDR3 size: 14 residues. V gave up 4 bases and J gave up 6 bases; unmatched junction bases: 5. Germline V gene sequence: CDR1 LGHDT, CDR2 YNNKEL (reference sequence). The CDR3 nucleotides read TGTGCCAGCAGCCCTTCGGCGGGAGGGGATACGCAGTATTTT. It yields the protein CASSPSAGGDTQYF.

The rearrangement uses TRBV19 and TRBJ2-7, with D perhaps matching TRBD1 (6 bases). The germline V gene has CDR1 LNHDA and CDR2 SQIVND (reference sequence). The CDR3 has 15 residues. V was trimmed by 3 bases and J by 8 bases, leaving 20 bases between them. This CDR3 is CASSIEAQGIFKQYF. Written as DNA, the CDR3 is TGTGCCAGTAGTATTGAGGCACAGGGTATCTTCAAGCAGTACTTC.

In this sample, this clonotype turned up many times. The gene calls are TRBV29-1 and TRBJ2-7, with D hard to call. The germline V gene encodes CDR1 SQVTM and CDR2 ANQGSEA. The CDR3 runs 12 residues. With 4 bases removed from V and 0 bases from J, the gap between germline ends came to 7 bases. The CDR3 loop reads CSVATASYEQYF. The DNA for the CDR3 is TGCAGCGTTGCAACAGCCTCCTACGAGCAGTACTTC.

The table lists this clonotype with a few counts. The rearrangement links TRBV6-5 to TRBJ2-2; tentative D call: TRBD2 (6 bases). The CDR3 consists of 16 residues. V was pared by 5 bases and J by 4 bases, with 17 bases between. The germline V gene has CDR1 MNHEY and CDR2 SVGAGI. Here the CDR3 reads CASSRDFPNPTGELFF. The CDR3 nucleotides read TGTGCCAGCAGTAGGGACTTCCCCAATCCCACCGGGGAGCTGTTTTTT.

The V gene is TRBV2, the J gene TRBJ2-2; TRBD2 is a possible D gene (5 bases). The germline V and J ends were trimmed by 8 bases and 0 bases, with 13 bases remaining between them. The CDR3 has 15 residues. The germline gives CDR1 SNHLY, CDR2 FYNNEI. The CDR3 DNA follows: TGTGCCAGCTCCGAGCGGATCGCGAACACCGGGGAGCTGTTTTTT. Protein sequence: CASSERIANTGELFF.